Detailed here is one TCR beta chain. The data were taken from a study of OX40 agonist ivuxolimab in advanced cancers. Here immunoSEQ multiplex PCR was the method, and the copy in TCRdb shows in-frame clones only, minus some. There are about 73,000 clones in the sample; 86% occur only once, and about 8% lies in the top ten. The origin of this receptor is an adult with an advanced solid tumor such as melanoma, head and neck, liver or kidney cancer. This specimen was CD4+ or CD8+ T cells sorted from blood, taken in a trial of the OX40 agonist ivuxolimab.

CDR3: CASTGQGPSGANVLTF. The CDR3 DNA follows: TGTGCCAGCACCGGACAGGGACCCTCTGGGGCCAACGTCCTGACTTTC. J is TRBJ2-6 and V is TRBV2, with TRBD1 matching over 8 bases. The ends lost 7 bases at V and 0 bases at J; junction bases unmatched: 5. This CDR3 spans 16 amino acids. Germline V gene sequence: CDR1 SNHLY, CDR2 FYNNEI. The complete variable domain, with remaining parts taken from reference TRBV2 and TRBJ2-6, reads EPEVTQTPSHQVTQMGQEVILRCVPISNHLYFYWYRQILGQKVEFLVSFYNNEISEKSEIFDDQFSVERPDGSNFTLKIRSTKLEDSAMYFCASTGQGPSGANVLTFGAGSRLTVL.